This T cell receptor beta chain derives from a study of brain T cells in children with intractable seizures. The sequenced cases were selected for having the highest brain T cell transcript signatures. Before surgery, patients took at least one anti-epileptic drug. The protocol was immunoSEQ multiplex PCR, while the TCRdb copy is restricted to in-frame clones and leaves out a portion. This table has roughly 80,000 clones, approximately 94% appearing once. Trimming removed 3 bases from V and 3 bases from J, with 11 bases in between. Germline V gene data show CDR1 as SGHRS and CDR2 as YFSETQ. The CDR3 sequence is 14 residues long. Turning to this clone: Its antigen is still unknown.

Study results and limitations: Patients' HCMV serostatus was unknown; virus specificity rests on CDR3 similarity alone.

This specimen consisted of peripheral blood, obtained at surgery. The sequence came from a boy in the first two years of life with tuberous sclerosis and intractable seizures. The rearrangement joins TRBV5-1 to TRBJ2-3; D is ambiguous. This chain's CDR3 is CASSSYPLTDTQYF. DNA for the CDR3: TGCGCCAGCAGCTCCTACCCTTTAACAGATACGCAGTATTTT.